This entry lists 29 T cell receptor beta chains sequenced from one sample in a study of T cell repertoires in cytomegalovirus infection (dated by TCRdb to between 2018 and 2021). These receptors lack a known antigen. What this sample's treatment or condition label stands for: in vitro stimulation with specific CMV peptide epitopes to enrich CMV-specific T cells. The run used an Illumina HiSeq 1500. TCRdb trimmed public reads at Q25 via fastp, called clones via MiXCR and kept in-frame beta chains. Rows are unified per CDR3 protein, each entry keeping the most common DNA and genes. Counted in this sample were hundreds of thousands of distinct CDR3 sequences; approximately 32% of them appeared once. The ten largest clonotypes hold around 20% of the sample. The material sequenced was cultured PBMCs, taken from culture after CMV antigen stimulation. Receptors were obtained from a human donor in good health (CMV status not recorded). Some clones in this sample may be carry-over from other donors' samples.

This clonotype appeared many times. The CDR3: CSAETEYGYTF. In DNA, the CDR3 is TGCAGCGCAGAGACGGAGTATGGCTACACCTTC. V is TRBV20-1 and J is TRBJ1-2; D is ambiguous. From germline, CDR1 is DFQATT and CDR2 SNEGSKA (reference sequence). This CDR3 has 11 residues.

This chain links TRBV7-2 with TRBJ2-3; D is perhaps TRBD2 (6 bases). V gave up 3 bases and J gave up 3 bases, with 13 bases separating them. Germline CDR1 and CDR2: SGHTA and FQGNSA. The length of the CDR3 is 15 residues. This CDR3 reads CASSFGREWTDTQYF. In DNA, the CDR3 is TGTGCCAGCAGCTTCGGGCGGGAATGGACAGATACGCAGTATTTT. The entire variable domain, with the rest obtained from reference TRBV7-2 and TRBJ2-3, is as follows: GAGVSQSPSNKVTEKGKDVELRCDPISGHTALYWYRQSLGQGLEFLIYFQGNSAPDKSGLPSDRFSAERTGGSVSTLTIQRTQQEDSAVYLCASSFGREWTDTQYFGPGTRLTVL.

The chain links TRBV15 to TRBJ1-2, with a possible D match to TRBD1 (6 bases). The length of the CDR3 is 13 residues. From germline, CDR1 is LNHNV and CDR2 YYDKDF (reference sequence). V lost 4 bases, J lost 4 bases, and 10 bases lay in between. The CDR3, as DNA: TGTGCCACCAGCAAGGACAGCTTCTATGGCTACACCTTC. Protein sequence: CATSKDSFYGYTF.

The CDR3 loop reads CASSYQKSGTGGSQPQHF. The CDR3 region has the DNA TGTGCCAGCAGCTACCAAAAATCCGGGACAGGGGGCTCTCAGCCCCAGCATTTT. The chain uses TRBV7-4 and TRBJ1-5, with 12 bases fitting TRBD1. The V gene end was trimmed by 4 bases and the J gene end by 6 bases; junction bases not matched to a gene: 13. This CDR3 has 18 amino acids. From germline, CDR1 is SGHVT and CDR2 SQSDAQ. Together with reference TRBV7-4 and TRBJ1-5, the CDR3 gives the full variable domain: GAGVSQSPRYKVAKRGRDVALRCDSISGHVTLYWYRQTLGQGSEVLTYSQSDAQRDKSGRPSGRFSAERPERSVSTLKIQRTEQGDSAVYLCASSYQKSGTGGSQPQHFGDGTRLSIL.

A few counts support this clonotype. The chain has TRBV7-6 and TRBJ1-5; D is possibly TRBD1 (5 bases). The germline V and J ends were trimmed by 3 bases and 4 bases, with 13 bases remaining between them. Germline V gene data show CDR1 as SGHVS and CDR2 as FNYEAQ. The CDR3 has 15 amino acids. The CDR3 spells CASSLDTGLNQPQHF. CDR3 sequence (DNA): TGTGCCAGCAGCTTGGACACGGGGCTTAATCAGCCCCAGCATTTT.

This clonotype appeared a few times. V usage is TRBV10-3 and J usage is TRBJ1-1, with a possible D match to TRBD1 (5 bases). The CDR3 extends over 12 amino acids. Trimming cost V 10 bases and J 5 bases, with 14 bases left between them. Germline CDR1 reads ENHRY; CDR2 reads SYGVKD. CDR3 sequence reads: CATGGEGTEAFF. The CDR3 region has the DNA TGTGCCACCGGGGGGGAAGGTACTGAAGCTTTCTTT.

This clonotype has at least ten counts. The chain couples TRBV19 to TRBJ1-1; TRBD1 matches at 7 bases. Germline CDR1 is LNHDA and CDR2 is SQIVND (reference sequence). Trimming took 5 bases from V and 1 from J; bases not matched to a gene: 7. CDR3 length equals 15 residues. The CDR3: CASSRQGQKNTEAFF. For the CDR3, the DNA is TGTGCCAGTAGTCGACAGGGACAGAAGAACACTGAAGCTTTCTTT.

This clonotype was seen at least ten times. The chain carries TRBV12-3 or TRBV12-4 and TRBJ1-6; D not certain. CDR3 length: 16 amino acids. V was trimmed by 6 bases and J by 7 bases, leaving 19 bases between them. In DNA form, the CDR3 reads TGTGCCAGCAGCCCCCCCCCGCGTTTTGAGAATTCACCCCTCCACTTT. Amino acid sequence: CASSPPPRFENSPLHF.

The sample holds a few counts of this clonotype. This sequence joins TRBV6-1 and TRBJ1-1; TRBD1 matches 7 bases. Germline CDR1 is MNHNS and CDR2 is SASEGT. This CDR3 is 13 amino acids long. J gave up 1 base and V 10 bases, and 6 bases lay outside the gene matches. The CDR3 region has the DNA TGTGCCACGCCCGGACAGGAGAACACTGAAGCTTTCTTT. Amino acids: CATPGQENTEAFF.

This clonotype occurred once. This rearrangement joins TRBV10-3 to TRBJ1-6; D is undetermined. The V end was cut by 5 bases, the J end by 7 bases, with 9 bases between. CDR3 size: 13 residues. The germline gives CDR1 ENHRY, CDR2 SYGVKD. The CDR3 protein is CAISYTENSPLHF. As DNA, the CDR3 is TGTGCCATCAGTTATACAGAGAATTCACCCCTCCACTTT.

The rearrangement uses TRBV7-9 and TRBJ1-1; D is ambiguous. The V gene's germline CDR1 is SEHNR and CDR2 FQNEAQ (reference sequence). With 5 bases removed from V and 0 bases from J, the gap between germline ends came to 13 bases. The CDR3 length is 15 residues. The CDR3 is CASSPGLAVNTEAFF. The CDR3 bases are TGTGCCAGCAGCCCCGGGTTGGCAGTGAACACTGAAGCTTTCTTT.

The rearrangement uses TRBV20-1 and TRBJ2-1; 11 bases line up with TRBD2. The CDR3 extends over 16 amino acids. Germline V CDR1 and CDR2: DFQATT, SNEGSKA (reference sequence). V was pared by 0 bases and J by 6 bases, with 7 bases of the junction left unmatched. The chain's CDR3 is CSARDLLAGEFNEQFF. The DNA of the CDR3 is TGCAGTGCTAGAGACTTACTAGCGGGGGAGTTCAATGAGCAGTTCTTC.

In its sample, this clonotype was seen many times. The rearrangement joins TRBV11-2 to TRBJ1-1; D not certain. Trimming took off 3 bases at V and 1 base at J, with 9 bases between the two ends. This CDR3 region has 14 residues. In germline, CDR1 is SGHAT, CDR2 FQNNGV. Here the CDR3 DNA reads TGTGCCAGCAGCTTCCCCTACAGGAACACTGAAGCTTTCTTT. Encoded protein: CASSFPYRNTEAFF.

V and J are TRBV5-4 and TRBJ1-2; D unclear. This CDR3 comprises 14 residues. V dropped 0 bases and J dropped 3 bases, with 9 bases sitting between them. The germline CDR1 and CDR2 sequences are SGHNT and YYREEE (reference sequence). CDR3 in amino acids: CASSLDAGDYGYTF. The DNA of the CDR3 is TGTGCCAGCAGCTTGGACGCCGGGGACTATGGCTACACCTTC.

This clonotype was found many times. The chain joins TRBV7-3 to TRBJ1-4, with unresolved D. Trimming cost V 6 bases and J 6 bases, with 14 bases left between them. The CDR3 length is 14 residues. Germline V gene lookup returns CDR1 SGHTA and CDR2 FQGTGA. DNA for the CDR3: TGTGCCAGCAGATTTGATATCCGGGATGAAAAACTGTTTTTT. This gives the protein CASRFDIRDEKLFF.

This clonotype was seen a handful of times. This sequence joins TRBV7-2 and TRBJ1-6; D is possibly TRBD1 (6 bases). The ends were cut back, 2 bases at V and 7 bases at J, with 12 bases in the middle. This CDR3 is built from 15 residues. Germline V lookup: CDR1 SGHTA, CDR2 FQGNSA. The chain's CDR3 is CASSLNRVINSPLHF. CDR3 DNA sequence: TGTGCCAGCAGCTTAAACAGGGTTATAAATTCACCCCTCCACTTT.

The V call is TRBV27, the J call TRBJ1-5; TRBD1 matches 7 bases. This CDR3 has 15 residues. Trimming at V came to 6 bases and at J to 5 bases, leaving 10 bases not matched to a gene. Germline loops: CDR1 MNHEY, CDR2 SMNVEV (reference sequence). The CDR3 sequence: CASSRYRDRDQPQHF. The CDR3 DNA reads TGTGCCAGCAGCCGATACCGGGACAGAGATCAGCCCCAGCATTTT.

This rearrangement joins TRBV2 to TRBJ2-7; perhaps TRBD1 as D (5 bases). Trimming took 5 bases from V and 8 from J, leaving 13 bases between them. The CDR3 consists of 12 residues. Germline V gives CDR1 SNHLY, CDR2 FYNNEI. The CDR3 DNA reads TGTGCCAGCAGTTTCACAGACAGCCAGCAGTACTTC. The encoded protein is CASSFTDSQQYF.

The CDR3 nucleotides are TGTGCCAGCAGCCAAGACCCCTTCCCCGGGGGCAGGCCATCCTATGGCTACACCTTC. Translated: CASSQDPFPGGRPSYGYTF. V usage is TRBV14 and J usage is TRBJ1-2, with D tentatively TRBD1 (6 bases). V was trimmed by 0 bases and J by 4 bases, leaving 24 bases between them. CDR1 SGHDN and CDR2 FVKESK come from the germline V gene. This CDR3 region has 19 residues.

This clonotype was recorded at least ten times. The V and J genes are TRBV7-3 and TRBJ1-2; D unresolved. CDR1 and CDR2 from the germline V gene are SGHTA and FQGTGA. V was trimmed by 6 bases and J by 2 bases, leaving 13 bases between them. The CDR3 loop spans 14 amino acids. The CDR3 DNA follows: TGTGCCAGCAGTTTAGAGCACTCCAACTATGGCTACACCTTC. Translation gives CASSLEHSNYGYTF.

The chain uses TRBV20-1 and TRBJ1-5, with a possible D match to TRBD1 (5 bases). This CDR3 region has 13 residues. Germline V CDR1 and CDR2: DFQATT, SNEGSKA (reference sequence). Trimming took off 3 bases at V and 7 bases at J, with 13 bases between the two ends. The CDR3 DNA is TGCAGTGCTAGGCAGGGTACCGGACAGCCCCAGCATTTT. Translated, it gives CSARQGTGQPQHF.

Only a few counts were recorded for this clonotype. V and J are TRBV27 and TRBJ1-5, with 8 bases matching TRBD1. CDR3 length equals 17 residues. The J segment lost 1 base and the V segment lost 1 base, leaving 6 bases of the junction unmatched. CDR1 is MNHEY and CDR2 is SMNVEV in the germline V gene (reference sequence). CDR3 sequence (DNA): TGTGCCAGCAGTTTATATGGACAGGGTATGAGCAATCAGCCCCAGCATTTT. Protein product: CASSLYGQGMSNQPQHF.

This clonotype came up a few times. The V call is TRBV12-3 or TRBV12-4, the J call TRBJ2-3; D is possibly TRBD1 (7 bases). The CDR3 totals 16 residues. The V end was cut by 4 bases, the J end by 2 bases, with 16 bases between. In nucleotides, the CDR3 is TGTGCCAGCAGTTCGCGGGGACAGACTATCACAGATACGCAGTATTTT. Its translation is CASSSRGQTITDTQYF.

The J gene is TRBJ2-3, the V gene TRBV7-3; D is possibly TRBD1 (6 bases). CDR3 length equals 14 residues. V was trimmed by 5 bases and J by 2 bases, leaving 11 bases between them. Germline CDR1 and CDR2: SGHTA and FQGTGA. CDR3 bases: TGTGCCAGCAGCCAGGGGCCCCTCACAGATACGCAGTATTTT. It is translated as CASSQGPLTDTQYF.

This clonotype was found a few times. V is TRBV10-2 and J is TRBJ1-5, with unresolved D. The V and J ends lost 0 bases and 5 bases respectively, with 5 bases between them. This CDR3 region has 13 residues. Germline loops: CDR1 WSHSY, CDR2 SAAADI. The CDR3 spells CASSESGYQPQHF. Written as DNA, the CDR3 is TGCGCCAGCAGTGAGTCTGGGTATCAGCCCCAGCATTTT.

This clonotype was seen only a few times. The chain combines TRBV12-3 or TRBV12-4 with TRBJ1-2, with a weak D call TRBD1 (6 bases). The CDR3 extends over 16 amino acids. Trimming shortened V by 4 bases and J by 7 bases, and 22 bases separated the two germline ends. The CDR3 bases are TGTGCCAGCAGTTCAACGACCCAGGGGAGGGGGGCTGGCTACACCTTC. Its protein product is CASSSTTQGRGAGYTF.

This clonotype was detected only a few times. V gene TRBV7-9 combines with J gene TRBJ2-7, with unresolved D. V lost 2 bases to trimming and J lost 1 base, with 12 bases between them. The germline V gene has CDR1 SEHNR and CDR2 FQNEAQ (reference sequence). The CDR3 covers 15 residues. CDR3 DNA: TGTGCCAGCAGCTTATCGGTGTCTGTATCCTACGAGCAGTACTTC. It codes for CASSLSVSVSYEQYF. The variable domain in full, completed from reference TRBV7-9 and TRBJ2-7, reads DTGVSQNPRHKITKRGQNVTFRCDPISEHNRLYWYRQTLGQGPEFLTYFQNEAQLEKSRLLSDRFSAERPKGSFSTLEIQRTEQGDSAMYLCASSLSVSVSYEQYFGPGTRLTVT.

This clonotype has more than one count but fewer than ten. The chain joins TRBV19 to TRBJ1-2; D is unclear. The CDR3 extends over 14 amino acids. CDR1 LNHDA and CDR2 SQIVND come from the germline V gene (reference sequence). The CDR3 reads CPVRSGIFQDGYTF. CDR3 DNA sequence: TGTCCCGTGAGGTCCGGGATTTTTCAAGATGGCTACACCTTC.

This sequence joins TRBV6-5 and TRBJ2-7; 8 bases fit TRBD2. V lost 5 bases and J lost 0; bases outside the gene matches: 3. Germline V gives CDR1 MNHEY, CDR2 SVGAGI. The CDR3 length is 14 residues. CDR3 in DNA: TGTGCCAGCAGTGTAGCGGGGAGCTCCTACGAGCAGTACTTC. It translates to CASSVAGSSYEQYF.